This T cell receptor (beta chain) was captured by sequencing in a study of T cells in Graves' hyperthyroidism and ophthalmopathy. Study-wide results and limits: Ophthalmopathy stood apart from stable hyperthyroidism in a 13 V-J model. Blood held most thyroid clonotypes expanded above 0.001 frequency. Median prediction lead before ophthalmopathy onset was 6.5 months with the model.

What was amplified from RNA transcripts were TCR beta CDR3 regions. The TCR CDR3 was amplified in a first-round RT-PCR using the HTBI primer set. TCRdb reprocessed the multiplex PCR reads via MiXCR and lists one record per CDR3 protein. Of 350,000 to 400,000 distinct CDR3 sequences in the sample, more than 12% were seen once. About this clonotype: Antigen: not known. An end of the junction differs from the germline gene, which may be a read error.

CDR1 and CDR2 from the germline V gene are SGHTA and FQGNSA. The CDR3 contains 12 residues. Sequenced input: blood. The receptor was derived from a woman aged 30 to 39 with Graves' hyperthyroidism. The J gene is TRBJ1-1, the V gene TRBV7-2, with D unclear. The CDR3 loop is CDSSLFHDEAFF. The CDR3 DNA is TGTGACAGCAGCCTATTCCACGACGAGGCTTTCTTT.